Below, 8 T cell receptor beta chains from the same sample are listed, as sequenced in a study of blood T cell repertoires in COVID-19. Generated by immunoSEQ multiplex PCR, the TCRdb table keeps only in-frame clones and is missing some. The data contain 120,000 to 150,000 clones, 75% to 90% of them singletons. Sequencing input: peripheral blood. The source is a man between 50 and 59 years old who had recovered from COVID-19.

This clone was recorded once. This chain links TRBV9 with TRBJ1-1; TRBD1 matches 7 bases. Germline V lookup: CDR1 SGDLS, CDR2 YYNGEE. The CDR3 runs to 14 residues. Trimming at V came to 0 bases and at J to 8 bases, leaving 7 bases not matched to a gene. The CDR3 DNA is TGTGCCAGCAGCGTAGCCCGGGGGGGACAGGAAGCTTTCTTT. It yields the protein CASSVARGGQEAFF.

V and J are TRBV9 and TRBJ2-5; 8 nucleotides line up with TRBD1. Germline loops: CDR1 SGDLS, CDR2 YYNGEE. V lost 4 bases and J lost 5; bases outside the gene matches: 10. The length of the CDR3 is 15 residues. For the CDR3, the DNA is TGTGCCAGCAGCCCCCACGGACAGGGCCAGGAGACCCAGTACTTC. It encodes CASSPHGQGQETQYF.

This rearrangement joins TRBV2 to TRBJ2-3, with TRBD1 matching over 7 bases. The CDR3 contains 16 residues. The trim removed 6 bases at V and 1 base at J, leaving 10 bases unmatched. Looked up from germline, CDR1 is SNHLY and CDR2 is FYNNEI. The CDR3 DNA sequence: TGTGCCAGCAGGGCCCAGACAGGGAGCGGCACAGATACGCAGTATTTT. Translated, it gives CASRAQTGSGTDTQYF.

V usage is TRBV5-4 and J usage is TRBJ2-3; 10 positions agree with TRBD2. From germline, CDR1 is SGHNT and CDR2 YYREEE (reference sequence). The ends lost 4 bases at V and 3 bases at J; junction bases unmatched: 8. The CDR3 extends over 16 amino acids. The DNA for the CDR3 is TGTGCCAGCAGCCGTCCGCTAGCGGGGGAAACAGATACGCAGTATTTT. This gives the protein CASSRPLAGETDTQYF. Full variable domain (remainder filled in from reference TRBV5-4 and TRBJ2-3): ETGVTQSPTHLIKTRGQQVTLRCSSQSGHNTVSWYQQALGQGPQFIFQYYREEENGRGNFPPRFSGLQFPNYSSELNVNALELDDSALYLCASSRPLAGETDTQYFGPGTRLTVL.

The V and J genes are TRBV29-1 and TRBJ2-5; D is perhaps TRBD1 (6 bases). CDR1 SQVTM and CDR2 ANQGSEA come from the germline V gene. Trimming stripped 3 bases from V and 2 bases from J, with 10 bases between. This CDR3 has 13 residues. The chain's CDR3 is CSVDQGYQETQYF. The CDR3, as DNA: TGCAGCGTTGACCAGGGGTATCAAGAGACCCAGTACTTC.

Turning to this clone: One end of the junction does not line up with germline, which may come from a read error. This chain uses TRBV9 with TRBJ2-7, with 10 bases lining up with TRBD2. The germline gives CDR1 SGDLS, CDR2 YYNGEE. The CDR3 covers 14 residues. The CDR3 sequence: CASTVGTSDPEQYF. The CDR3 region has the DNA TGTGCCAGCACCGTAGGGACTAGCGACCCCGAGCAGTACTTC.

V usage is TRBV29-1 and J usage is TRBJ1-2, with a possible D match to TRBD1 (6 bases). Trimming left V 4 bases short and J 6 bases short, with 9 bases between. Germline assignment: CDR1 SQVTM and CDR2 ANQGSEA. This CDR3 has 11 residues. CDR3 DNA sequence: TGCAGCGTTGTAGGGGGTGATGGCTACACCTTC. This sequence encodes CSVVGGDGYTF.

The chain recombines TRBV30 with TRBJ2-1; 13 positions agree with TRBD2. Germline V gene sequence: CDR1 GTSNPN, CDR2 SVGIG (reference sequence). The CDR3 covers 15 residues. With 4 bases clipped from V and 9 bases from J, the junction kept 9 bases outside the gene matches. The DNA for the CDR3 is TGTGCCTGGACCCTCACTAGCGGGGGGGCCAGTGAGCAGTTCTTC. Its protein is CAWTLTSGGASEQFF.